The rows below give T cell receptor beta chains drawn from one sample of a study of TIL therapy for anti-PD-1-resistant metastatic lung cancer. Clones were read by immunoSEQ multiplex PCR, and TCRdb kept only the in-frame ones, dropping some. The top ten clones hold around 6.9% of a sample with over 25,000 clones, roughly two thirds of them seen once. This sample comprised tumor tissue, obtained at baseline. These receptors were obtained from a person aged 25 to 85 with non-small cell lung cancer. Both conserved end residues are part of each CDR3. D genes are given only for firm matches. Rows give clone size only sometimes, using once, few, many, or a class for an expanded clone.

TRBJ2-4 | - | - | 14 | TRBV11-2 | TGTGCCAGCAGCTTAGAGCGGCTGACGATCATTCAGTACTTC | CASSLERLTIIQYF
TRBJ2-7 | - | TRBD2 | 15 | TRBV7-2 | TGTGCCAGCTGTCCCCTAGCGGGGGCCGGTTACGAGCAGTACTTC | CASCPLAGAGYEQYF
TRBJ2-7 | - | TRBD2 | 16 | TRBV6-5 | TGTGCCAGCCGTTGGGGACTAGCGGGGGAGCTATACGAGCAGTACTTC | CASRWGLAGELYEQYF
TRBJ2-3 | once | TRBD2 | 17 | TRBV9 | TGTGCCAGCAGCGTAGAAAGCGGGGCTATTGCGTCTGATACGCAGTATTTT | CASSVESGAIASDTQYF
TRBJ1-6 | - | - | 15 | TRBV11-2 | TGTGCCAGCAGCTTAGATCCCGGCAGAAATTCACCCCTCCACTTT | CASSLDPGRNSPLHF
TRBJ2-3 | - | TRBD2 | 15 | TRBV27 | TGTGCCAGCAGTCCCGCGGGGGAAAGCACAGATACGCAGTATTTT | CASSPAGESTDTQYF
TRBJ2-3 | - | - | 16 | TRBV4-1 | TGCGCCAGCAGCCAAGATCGGCTAGCGTTCACAGATACGCAGTATTTT | CASSQDRLAFTDTQYF
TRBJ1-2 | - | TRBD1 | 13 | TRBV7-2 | TGTGCCAGCAGCACCGGGACAGGGGTTGAACTACCCTTC | CASSTGTGVELPF
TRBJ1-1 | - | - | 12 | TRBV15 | TGTGCCACCAGCAGAGAGGGGTTTAAAGCTTTCTTT | CATSREGFKAFF
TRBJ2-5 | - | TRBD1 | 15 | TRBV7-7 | TGTGCCAGCAGCCCGGGGACAGGGGCCGTGGAGACCCAGTACTTC | CASSPGTGAVETQYF
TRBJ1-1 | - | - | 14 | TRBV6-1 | TGTGCCAGCAGTGATGGATACATGAACACTGAAGCTTTCTTT | CASSDGYMNTEAFF
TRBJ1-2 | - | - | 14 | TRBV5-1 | TGCGCCAGCAGCTTAAACGGTGGAAACTATGGCTACACCTTC | CASSLNGGNYGYTF
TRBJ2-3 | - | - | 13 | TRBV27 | TGTGCCAGCATATCCTCTAGCACAGATACGCAGTATTTT | CASISSSTDTQYF
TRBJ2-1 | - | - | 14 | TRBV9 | TGTGCCAGCAGCAGCCAGGCAGGGGCCAGGGAGCAGTTCTTC | CASSSQAGAREQFF
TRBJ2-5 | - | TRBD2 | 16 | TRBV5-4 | TGTGCCAGCAGCTTGGGGGCGGGGGGGTCCCAAGAGACCCAGTACTTC | CASSLGAGGSQETQYF
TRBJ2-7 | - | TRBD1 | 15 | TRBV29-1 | TGCAGCGTTGAGGCGTTGGGGACAGGGACCTACGAGCAGTACTTC | CSVEALGTGTYEQYF
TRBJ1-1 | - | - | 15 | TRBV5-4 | TGTGCCAGCAGCTTGGGACTGATAACGAACACTGAAGCTTTCTTT | CASSLGLITNTEAFF
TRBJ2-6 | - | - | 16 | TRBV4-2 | TGTGCCAGCAGCCAAGATGCTTACTCTGGGGCCAACGTCCTGACTTTC | CASSQDAYSGANVLTF
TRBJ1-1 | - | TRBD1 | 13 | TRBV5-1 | TGCGCCAGCAGCTTGGACGGACAGGGAGAAGCTTTCTTT | CASSLDGQGEAFF
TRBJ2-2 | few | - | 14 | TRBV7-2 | TGTGCCAGCAGCTTAGGGTACCTCACCGGGGAGCTGTTTTTT | CASSLGYLTGELFF
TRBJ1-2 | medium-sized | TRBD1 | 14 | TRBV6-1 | TGTGCCAGCAGTGCCAGGGGGACCAGCTATGGCTACACCTTC | CASSARGTSYGYTF
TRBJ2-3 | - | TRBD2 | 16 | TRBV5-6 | TGTGCCAGCAGCTATCTAGCGGGGGACCGCACAGATACGCAGTATTTT | CASSYLAGDRTDTQYF
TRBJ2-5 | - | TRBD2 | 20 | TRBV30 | TGTGCCTGGAGTGACGGGGGGGGAGACCCGGGACTTAACCCCCAGGAGACCCAGTACTTC | CAWSDGGGDPGLNPQETQYF
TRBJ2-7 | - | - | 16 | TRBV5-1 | TGCGCCAGCAGGTTAGGAGGGGGTCCAGGCGTCTACGAGCAGTACTTC | CASRLGGGPGVYEQYF
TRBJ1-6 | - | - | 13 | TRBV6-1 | TGTGCCAGCAGTGAAGGGACCTATTCACCCCTCCACTTT | CASSEGTYSPLHF
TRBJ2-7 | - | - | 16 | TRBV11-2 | TGTGCCAGCAGCTTAGACAGGGGCCCGGTAGTCTACGAGCAGTACTTC | CASSLDRGPVVYEQYF
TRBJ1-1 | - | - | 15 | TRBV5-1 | TGCGCCAGCAGCCCCACCCGTGGAGCTTACACTGAAGCTTTCTTT | CASSPTRGAYTEAFF